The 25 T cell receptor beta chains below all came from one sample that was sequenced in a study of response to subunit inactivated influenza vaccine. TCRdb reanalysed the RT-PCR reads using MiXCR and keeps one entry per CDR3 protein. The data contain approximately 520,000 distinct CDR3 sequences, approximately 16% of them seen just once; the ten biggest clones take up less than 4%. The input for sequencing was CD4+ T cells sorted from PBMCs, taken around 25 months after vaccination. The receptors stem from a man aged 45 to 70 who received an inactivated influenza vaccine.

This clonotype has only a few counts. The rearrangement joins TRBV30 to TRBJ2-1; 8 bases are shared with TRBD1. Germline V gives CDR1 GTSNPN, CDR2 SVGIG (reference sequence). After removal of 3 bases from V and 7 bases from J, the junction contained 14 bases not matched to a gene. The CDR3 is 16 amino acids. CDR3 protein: CAWRVYGQGTNNEQFF. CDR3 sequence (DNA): TGTGCCTGGAGGGTATACGGACAGGGTACCAATAATGAGCAGTTCTTC. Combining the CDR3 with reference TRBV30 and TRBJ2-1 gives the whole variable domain SQTIHQWPATLVQPVGSPLSLECTVEGTSNPNLYWYRQAAGRGLQLLFYSVGIGQISSEVPQNLSASRPQDRQFILSSKKLLLSDSGFYLCAWRVYGQGTNNEQFFGPGTRLTVL.

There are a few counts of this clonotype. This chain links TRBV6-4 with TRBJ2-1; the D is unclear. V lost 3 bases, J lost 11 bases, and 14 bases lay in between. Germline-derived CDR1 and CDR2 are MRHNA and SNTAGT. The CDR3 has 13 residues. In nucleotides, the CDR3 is TGTGCCAGCAGTGAGAGGATAGGAGTACAGCAGTTCTTC. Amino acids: CASSERIGVQQFF.

The CDR3 loop reads CASSLVQNQPQHF. In DNA, the CDR3 is TGTGCCAGCAGCTTAGTCCAAAATCAGCCCCAGCATTTT. This rearrangement joins TRBV7-2 to TRBJ1-5; no clear D gene. This CDR3 region has 13 residues. CDR1 is SGHTA and CDR2 is FQGNSA in the germline V gene. The V end lost 1 base, the J end lost 4 bases, and 5 bases lay between the germline ends.

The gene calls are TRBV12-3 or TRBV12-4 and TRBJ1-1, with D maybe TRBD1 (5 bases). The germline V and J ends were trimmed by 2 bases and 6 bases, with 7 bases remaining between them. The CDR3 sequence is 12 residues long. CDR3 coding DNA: TGTGCCAGCAGTTTATCGGGGGCTGAAGCTTTCTTT. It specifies CASSLSGAEAFF.

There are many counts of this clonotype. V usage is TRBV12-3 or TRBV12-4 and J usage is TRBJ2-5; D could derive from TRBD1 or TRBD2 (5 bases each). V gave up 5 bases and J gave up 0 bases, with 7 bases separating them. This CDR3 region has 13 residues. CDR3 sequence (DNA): TGTGCCAGCAGTATGGGACACCAAGAGACCCAGTACTTC. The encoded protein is CASSMGHQETQYF.

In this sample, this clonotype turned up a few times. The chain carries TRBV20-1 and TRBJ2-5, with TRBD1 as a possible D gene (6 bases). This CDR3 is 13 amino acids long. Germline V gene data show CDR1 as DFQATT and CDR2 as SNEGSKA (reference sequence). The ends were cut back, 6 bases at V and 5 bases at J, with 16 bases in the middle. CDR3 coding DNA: TGCAGTGCCGAGGACAGAGGCGGGGAGACCCAGTACTTC. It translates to CSAEDRGGETQYF.

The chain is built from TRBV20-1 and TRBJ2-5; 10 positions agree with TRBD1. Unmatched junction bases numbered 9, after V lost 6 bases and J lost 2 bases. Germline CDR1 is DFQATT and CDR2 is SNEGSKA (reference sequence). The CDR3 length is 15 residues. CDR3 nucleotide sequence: TGCAGTGCCCAGACAGGGGGCGGACATCAAGAGACCCAGTACTTC. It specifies CSAQTGGGHQETQYF.

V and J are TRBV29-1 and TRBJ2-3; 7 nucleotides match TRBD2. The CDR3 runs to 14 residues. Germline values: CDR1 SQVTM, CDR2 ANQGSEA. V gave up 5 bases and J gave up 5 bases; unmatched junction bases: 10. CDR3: CSVKLAGVRDTQYF. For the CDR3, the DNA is TGCAGCGTTAAGCTGGCGGGAGTGCGAGATACGCAGTATTTT.

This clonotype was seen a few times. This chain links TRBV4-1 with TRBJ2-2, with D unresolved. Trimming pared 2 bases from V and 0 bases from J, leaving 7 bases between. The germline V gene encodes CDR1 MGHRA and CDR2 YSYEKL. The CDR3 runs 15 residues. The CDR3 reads CASSQKTANTGELFF. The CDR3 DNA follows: TGCGCCAGCAGCCAAAAGACGGCGAACACCGGGGAGCTGTTTTTT.

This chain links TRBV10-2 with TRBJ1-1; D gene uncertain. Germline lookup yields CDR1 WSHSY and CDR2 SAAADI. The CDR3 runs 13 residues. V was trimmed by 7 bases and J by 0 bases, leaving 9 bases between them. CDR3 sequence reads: CASKRDMNTEAFF. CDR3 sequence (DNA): TGCGCCAGCAAACGGGATATGAACACTGAAGCTTTCTTT.

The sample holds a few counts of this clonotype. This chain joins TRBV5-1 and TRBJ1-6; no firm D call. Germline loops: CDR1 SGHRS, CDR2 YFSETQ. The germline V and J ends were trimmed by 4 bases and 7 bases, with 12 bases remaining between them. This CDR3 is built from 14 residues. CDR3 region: CASSDVTRNSPLHF. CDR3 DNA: TGCGCCAGCAGCGATGTGACACGGAATTCACCCCTCCACTTT.

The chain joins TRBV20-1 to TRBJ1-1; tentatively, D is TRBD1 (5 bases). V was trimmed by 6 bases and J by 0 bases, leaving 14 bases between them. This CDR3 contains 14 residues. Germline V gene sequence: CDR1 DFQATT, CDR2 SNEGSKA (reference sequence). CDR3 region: CSALGAGLNTEAFF. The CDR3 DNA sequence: TGCAGTGCATTAGGGGCAGGATTGAACACTGAAGCTTTCTTT.

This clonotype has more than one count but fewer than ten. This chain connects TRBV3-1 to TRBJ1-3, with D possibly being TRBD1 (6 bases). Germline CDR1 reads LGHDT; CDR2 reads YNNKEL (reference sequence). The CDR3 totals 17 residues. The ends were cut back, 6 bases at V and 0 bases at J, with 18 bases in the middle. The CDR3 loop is CASSQRGAQDSGNTIYF. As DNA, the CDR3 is TGTGCCAGCAGTCAGAGGGGGGCACAAGACTCTGGAAACACCATATATTTT. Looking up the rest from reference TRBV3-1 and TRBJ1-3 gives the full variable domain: DTAVSQTPKYLVTQMGNDKSIKCEQNLGHDTMYWYKQDSKKFLKIMFSYNNKELIINETVPNRFSPKSPDKAHLNLHINSLELGDSAVYFCASSQRGAQDSGNTIYFGEGSWLTVV.

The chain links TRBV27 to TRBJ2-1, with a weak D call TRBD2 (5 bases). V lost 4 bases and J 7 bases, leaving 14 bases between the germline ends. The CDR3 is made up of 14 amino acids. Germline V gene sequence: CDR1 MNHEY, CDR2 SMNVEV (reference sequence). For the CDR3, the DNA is TGTGCCAGCAGTTCCCCGCCGGGAAGGAATGAGCAGTTCTTC. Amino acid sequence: CASSSPPGRNEQFF.

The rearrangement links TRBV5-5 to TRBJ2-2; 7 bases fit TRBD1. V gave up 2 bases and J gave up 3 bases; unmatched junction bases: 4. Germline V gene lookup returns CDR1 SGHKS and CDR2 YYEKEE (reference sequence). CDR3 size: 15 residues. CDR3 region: CASSFLDRDTGELFF. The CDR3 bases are TGTGCCAGCAGCTTTCTTGACAGGGACACCGGGGAGCTGTTTTTT.

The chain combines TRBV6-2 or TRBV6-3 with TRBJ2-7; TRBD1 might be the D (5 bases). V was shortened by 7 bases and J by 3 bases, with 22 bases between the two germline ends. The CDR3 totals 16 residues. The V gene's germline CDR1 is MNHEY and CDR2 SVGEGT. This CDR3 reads CASMAAGRIVFYEQYF. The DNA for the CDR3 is TGTGCCAGCATGGCGGCAGGGCGGATTGTTTTCTACGAGCAGTACTTC.

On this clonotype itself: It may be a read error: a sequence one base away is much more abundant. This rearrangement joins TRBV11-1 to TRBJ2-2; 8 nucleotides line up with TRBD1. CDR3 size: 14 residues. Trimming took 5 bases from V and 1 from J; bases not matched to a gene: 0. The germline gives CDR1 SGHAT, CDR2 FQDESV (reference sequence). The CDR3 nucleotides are TGTGCCAGCAGCGGACAGGGGAACACCGGGGAGCTGTTTTTT. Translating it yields CASSGQGNTGELFF.

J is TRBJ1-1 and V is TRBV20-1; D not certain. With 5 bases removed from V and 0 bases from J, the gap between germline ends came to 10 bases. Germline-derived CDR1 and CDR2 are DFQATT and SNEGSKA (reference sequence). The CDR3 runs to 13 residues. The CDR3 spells CSAQDVMNTEAFF. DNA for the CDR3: TGCAGTGCTCAAGATGTGATGAACACTGAAGCTTTCTTT.

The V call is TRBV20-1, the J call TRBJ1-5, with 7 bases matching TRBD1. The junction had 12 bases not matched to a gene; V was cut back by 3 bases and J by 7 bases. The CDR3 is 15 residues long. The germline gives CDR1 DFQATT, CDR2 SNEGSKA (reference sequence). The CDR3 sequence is CSASPLTGFNQPQHF. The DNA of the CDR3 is TGCAGTGCTAGTCCCCTGACAGGGTTTAACCAGCCCCAGCATTTT.

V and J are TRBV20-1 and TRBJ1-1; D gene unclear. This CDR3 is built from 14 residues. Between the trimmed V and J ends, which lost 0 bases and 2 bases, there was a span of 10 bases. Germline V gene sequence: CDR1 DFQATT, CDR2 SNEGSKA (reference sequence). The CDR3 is CSARDRLHNTEAFF. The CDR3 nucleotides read TGCAGTGCTAGAGATCGACTCCATAACACTGAAGCTTTCTTT.

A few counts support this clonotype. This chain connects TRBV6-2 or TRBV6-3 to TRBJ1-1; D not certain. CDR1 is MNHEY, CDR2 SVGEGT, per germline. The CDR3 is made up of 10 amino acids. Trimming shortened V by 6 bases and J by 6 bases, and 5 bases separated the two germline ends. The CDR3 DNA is TGTGCCAGCAGGGACTCTGAAGCTTTCTTT. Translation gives CASRDSEAFF.

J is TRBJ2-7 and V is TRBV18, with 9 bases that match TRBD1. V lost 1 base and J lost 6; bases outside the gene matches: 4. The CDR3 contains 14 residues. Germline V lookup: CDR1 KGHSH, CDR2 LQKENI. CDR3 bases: TGTGCCAGCTCACCACAAGACAGGGGGACCGAGCAGTACTTC. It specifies CASSPQDRGTEQYF. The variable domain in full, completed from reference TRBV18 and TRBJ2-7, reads NAGVMQNPRHLVRRRGQEARLRCSPMKGHSHVYWYRQLPEEGLKFMVYLQKENIIDESGMPKERFSAEFPKEGPSILRIQQVVRGDSAAYFCASSPQDRGTEQYFGPGTRLTVT.

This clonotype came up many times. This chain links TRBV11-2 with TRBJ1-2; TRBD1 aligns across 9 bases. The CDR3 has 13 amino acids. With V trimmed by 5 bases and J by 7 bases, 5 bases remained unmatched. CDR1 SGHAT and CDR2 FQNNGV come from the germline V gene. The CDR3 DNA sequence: TGTGCCAGCAGCCAACAGGGGGCGCCTGGCTACACCTTC. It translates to CASSQQGAPGYTF.

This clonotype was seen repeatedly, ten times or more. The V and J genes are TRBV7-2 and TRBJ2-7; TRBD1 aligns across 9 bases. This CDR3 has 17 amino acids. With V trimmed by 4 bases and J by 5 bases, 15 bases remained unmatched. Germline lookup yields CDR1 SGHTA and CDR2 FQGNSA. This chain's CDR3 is CASSSLGGPGQGHEQYF. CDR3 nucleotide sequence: TGTGCCAGCAGCTCCCTGGGAGGCCCGGGACAGGGACACGAGCAGTACTTC.

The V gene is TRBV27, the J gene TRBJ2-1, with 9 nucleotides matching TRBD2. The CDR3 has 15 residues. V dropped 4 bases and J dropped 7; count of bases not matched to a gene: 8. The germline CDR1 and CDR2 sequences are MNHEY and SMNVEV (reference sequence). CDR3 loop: CASSSLAGDRNEQFF. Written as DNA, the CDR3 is TGTGCCAGCAGTTCCTTAGCGGGAGATCGGAATGAGCAGTTCTTC.